The entry that follows covers one T cell receptor (beta chain) sequence. These data are taken from a study of shared clonotypes between healthy human individuals. Using immunoSEQ multiplex PCR, the repertoire was profiled, and TCRdb retains in-frame clones only, with some absent. The table includes about 320,000 clones, more than 75% detected once. The CDR3 has 13 amino acids. From germline, CDR1 is SGHRS and CDR2 YFSETQ. V was trimmed by 5 bases and J by 6 bases, leaving 9 bases between them. This sequence joins TRBV5-1 and TRBJ1-6; D is undetermined. Sequenced: memory CD8+ T cells sorted from blood. Subset indicated: CD45RO+ cells pooled with CCR7-negative TemRA cells. The receptor comes from a man between 18 and 35 years old in good health. CDR3 DNA: TGCGCCAGCAGTTCAGCGCTTAATTCACCCCTCCACTTT. It specifies CASSSALNSPLHF. Using reference TRBV5-1 and TRBJ1-6 for the parts outside the CDR3, the full variable domain is KAGVTQTPRYLIKTRGQQVTLSCSPISGHRSVSWYQQTPGQGLQFLFEYFSETQRNKGNFPGRFSGRQFSNSRSEMNVSTLELGDSALYLCASSSALNSPLHFGNGTRLTVT.